These 15 T cell receptor beta chains were sequenced from one sample in a study of blood T cell repertoires in COVID-19. Method: immunoSEQ multiplex PCR; TCRdb's copy keeps in-frame clones and lacks some. The repertoire consists of 350,000 or so clones, with 80% to 90% occurring once and the leading ten covering roughly 4%. Sequencing was done on a sample of PBMCs or T cells enriched from blood (not recorded which). These receptors were collected from a woman between 35 and 50 years old with acute COVID-19.

The chain links TRBV6-5 to TRBJ1-4, with D possibly matching TRBD1 (6 bases). V was shortened by 7 bases and J by 4 bases, with 13 bases between the two germline ends. Looked up from germline, CDR1 is MNHEY and CDR2 is SVGAGI. The CDR3 spans 14 residues. The CDR3 region has the DNA TGTGCCAGCAACCGAGGGGGTCTTAATGAAAAACTGTTTTTT. This gives the protein CASNRGGLNEKLFF.

For this clone: Other DNA sequences within the sample encode an identical CDR3. The chain carries TRBV9 and TRBJ2-5; D uncertain. The ends were cut back, 0 bases at V and 1 base at J, with 10 bases in the middle. The CDR3 spans 15 residues. The germline CDR1 and CDR2 sequences are SGDLS and YYNGEE. The CDR3 sequence is CASSVGGAAQETQYF. CDR3 sequence (DNA): TGTGCCAGCAGCGTAGGCGGTGCGGCCCAAGAGACCCAGTACTTC. The whole variable domain, filled in from reference TRBV9 and TRBJ2-5, reads DSGVTQTPKHLITATGQRVTLRCSPRSGDLSVYWYQQSLDQGLQFLIQYYNGEERAKGNILERFSAQQFPDLHSELNLSSLELGDSALYFCASSVGGAAQETQYFGPGTRLLVL.

The J gene is TRBJ2-5, the V gene TRBV7-7; possibly TRBD1 for D (6 bases). Germline V gene sequence: CDR1 SSHAT, CDR2 FNYEAQ (reference sequence). This CDR3 spans 11 amino acids. Here the CDR3 reads CAVDSQETQYF. In nucleotides, the CDR3 is TGTGCTGTGGACAGCCAAGAGACCCAGTACTTC.

CDR3: CASSYSILAGGITDTQYF. As DNA, the CDR3 is TGTGCCAGCAGTTACTCGATTCTAGCGGGGGGAATCACAGATACGCAGTATTTT. J is TRBJ2-3 and V is TRBV6-2 or TRBV6-3; 11 bases agree with TRBD2. In germline, CDR1 is MNHEY, CDR2 SVGEGT. V shed 0 bases, J shed 2 bases, and the junction held 7 bases outside the gene matches. CDR3 size: 18 residues.

A single count supports this clone. The chain has TRBV4-1 and TRBJ2-7; D unresolved. Trimming left V 0 bases short and J 3 bases short, with 12 bases between. The germline gives CDR1 MGHRA, CDR2 YSYEKL. There are 15 residues in the CDR3. CDR3 sequence: CASSQERVPIYEQYF. The CDR3 coding sequence is TGCGCCAGCAGCCAAGAACGGGTGCCCATCTACGAGCAGTACTTC.

The V and J genes are TRBV18 and TRBJ2-7; no definite D call. The CDR3 consists of 14 residues. Germline V lookup: CDR1 KGHSH, CDR2 LQKENI. Trimming took off 4 bases at V and 3 bases at J, with 13 bases between the two ends. CDR3 loop: CASSQRNGDYEQYF. CDR3 nucleotides: TGTGCCAGCTCACAGAGGAACGGAGACTACGAGCAGTACTTC.

This clone was seen a few times. The chain uses TRBV18 and TRBJ1-5, with D perhaps matching TRBD1 (5 bases). CDR3 length: 15 residues. Germline V gives CDR1 KGHSH, CDR2 LQKENI. V was trimmed by 0 bases and J by 5 bases, leaving 11 bases between them. The CDR3 region is CASSPPGGSDQPQHF. The DNA for the CDR3 is TGTGCCAGCTCACCACCGGGGGGGTCCGATCAGCCCCAGCATTTT.

V usage is TRBV7-2 and J usage is TRBJ2-7; a weak D match, TRBD1 (6 bases). V was trimmed by 1 base and J by 6 bases, leaving 10 bases between them. In germline, CDR1 is SGHTA, CDR2 FQGNSA. CDR3 length: 13 amino acids. The CDR3, as DNA: TGTGCCAGCAGCTTAGTGTCAGGGGCCGAGCAGTACTTC. Its translation: CASSLVSGAEQYF.

The chain has TRBV5-6 and TRBJ2-3, with 11 bases lining up with TRBD1. The length of the CDR3 is 15 residues. CDR1 and CDR2 (germline): SGHDT, YYEEEE. Trimming at V came to 1 base and at J to 4 bases, leaving 2 bases not matched to a gene. Here the CDR3 DNA reads TGTGCCAGCAGCTTGCCGGGACAGGGGGCAGATACGCAGTATTTT. Amino acid sequence: CASSLPGQGADTQYF.

The chain carries TRBV19 and TRBJ2-7, with 15 bases lining up with TRBD2. The CDR3 length is 18 residues. Unmatched junction bases numbered 10, after V lost 5 bases and J lost 2 bases. Germline V lookup: CDR1 LNHDA, CDR2 SQIVND (reference sequence). This chain's CDR3 is CASSQRTSGGETTYEQYF. The CDR3 bases are TGTGCCAGTAGTCAACGGACTAGCGGGGGGGAAACAACCTACGAGCAGTACTTC.

The rearrangement links TRBV7-2 to TRBJ2-5; a possible D gene is TRBD1 (6 bases). This CDR3 contains 17 residues. Germline V gene lookup returns CDR1 SGHTA and CDR2 FQGNSA. The V end lost 0 bases, the J end lost 5 bases, and 19 bases lay between the germline ends. In nucleotides, the CDR3 is TGTGCCAGCAGCTTAGCGTCTCAAGGGGGTAGGCGGGAGACCCAGTACTTC. Translation gives CASSLASQGGRRETQYF.

The chain employs TRBV28 and TRBJ1-1; D is unresolved. CDR3 length equals 12 residues. Germline values: CDR1 MDHEN, CDR2 SYDVKM. Deletions cut 5 bases from V and 1 base from J, with 5 bases between. Written as DNA, the CDR3 is TGTGCCAGCAGTCGCAGGAACACTGAAGCTTTCTTT. Its protein is CASSRRNTEAFF. Together with reference TRBV28 and TRBJ1-1, the CDR3 gives the full variable domain: DVKVTQSSRYLVKRTGEKVFLECVQDMDHENMFWYRQDPGLGLRLIYFSYDVKMKEKGDIPEGYSVSREKKERFSLILESASTNQTSMYLCASSRRNTEAFFGQGTRLTVV.

The gene calls are TRBV7-3 and TRBJ1-1, with D maybe TRBD1 (6 bases). Germline loops: CDR1 SGHTA, CDR2 FQGTGA. The V end was cut by 0 bases, the J end by 2 bases, with 10 bases between. The CDR3 length is 15 residues. The CDR3 region has the DNA TGTGCCAGCAGCTTAACTTCAGGGGTTAACACTGAAGCTTTCTTT. Its protein is CASSLTSGVNTEAFF.

The genes are TRBV18 and TRBJ2-3; no definite D call. Germline V gene sequence: CDR1 KGHSH, CDR2 LQKENI. Trimming removed 7 bases from V and 1 base from J, with 18 bases in between. The length of the CDR3 is 16 residues. CDR3 coding DNA: TGTGCCAGCTGGTCGGCGGCCATGGATCGCACAGATACGCAGTATTTT. This codes for CASWSAAMDRTDTQYF.

The chain employs TRBV9 and TRBJ2-4; 8 positions match TRBD1. From germline, CDR1 is SGDLS and CDR2 YYNGEE. V lost 0 bases to trimming and J lost 0 bases; unmatched junction nucleotides: 8. The CDR3 loop spans 18 amino acids. The CDR3 sequence: CASSVGLGQGIAKNIQYF. CDR3 DNA: TGTGCCAGCAGCGTAGGTTTAGGACAGGGAATAGCCAAAAACATTCAGTACTTC. Combining the CDR3 with reference TRBV9 and TRBJ2-4 gives the whole variable domain DSGVTQTPKHLITATGQRVTLRCSPRSGDLSVYWYQQSLDQGLQFLIQYYNGEERAKGNILERFSAQQFPDLHSELNLSSLELGDSALYFCASSVGLGQGIAKNIQYFGAGTRLSVL.